The 20 T cell receptor beta chains below were found in one sample sequenced in a study of technical replicates of blood from several donors. Here immunoSEQ multiplex PCR was the method, and the copy in TCRdb shows in-frame clones only, minus some. The table has roughly 12,000 clones, 60% to 85% seen once. Sequenced sample: PBMCs. The receptors were gathered from a human donor in good health.

CDR3 region: CASSYRGGNTEAFF. The CDR3 DNA reads as TGTGCCAGCAGTTACAGGGGTGGGAACACTGAAGCTTTCTTT. The chain uses TRBV28 and TRBJ1-1; 7 nucleotides align to TRBD1. The CDR3 covers 14 residues. The J segment lost 1 base and the V segment lost 4 bases, leaving 3 bases of the junction unmatched. The germline V gene encodes CDR1 MDHEN and CDR2 SYDVKM.

In nucleotides, the CDR3 is TGTGCCAGCAGTGGGGGGGGACGACGGGGCTACGAGCAGTACTTC. Translating gives CASSGGGRRGYEQYF. The chain couples TRBV28 to TRBJ2-7, with 7 bases that match TRBD2. Per the germline V gene, CDR1 is MDHEN and CDR2 is SYDVKM. The CDR3 has 15 amino acids. V lost 5 bases and J lost 3; bases outside the gene matches: 10.

The genes are TRBV5-1 and TRBJ2-2; 11 bases agree with TRBD1. Trimming took 2 bases from V and 7 from J; bases not matched to a gene: 4. The CDR3 totals 15 residues. CDR1 is SGHRS, CDR2 YFSETQ, per germline. Here the CDR3 reads CASSLRTGGGGELFF. CDR3 DNA: TGCGCCAGCAGCTTAAGGACAGGGGGCGGCGGGGAGCTGTTTTTT.

This chain joins TRBV27 and TRBJ1-1, with TRBD1 matching over 10 bases. The germline gives CDR1 MNHEY, CDR2 SMNVEV (reference sequence). The junction had 7 bases not matched to a gene; V was cut back by 5 bases and J by 1 base. The CDR3 is made up of 16 amino acids. CDR3 amino acids: CASSQGQGKRNTEAFF. CDR3 DNA: TGTGCCAGCAGTCAGGGACAGGGGAAACGGAACACTGAAGCTTTCTTT.

The chain couples TRBV5-1 to TRBJ2-5, with 8 bases lining up with TRBD1. The J segment lost 5 bases and the V segment lost 5 bases, leaving 14 bases of the junction unmatched. The length of the CDR3 is 16 residues. CDR1 is SGHRS, CDR2 YFSETQ, per germline. The CDR3 loop reads CASSPNRQGQGETQYF. The CDR3 DNA sequence: TGCGCCAGCAGTCCTAACAGACAGGGGCAAGGGGAGACCCAGTACTTC. Full variable domain (missing parts from reference TRBV5-1 and TRBJ2-5): KAGVTQTPRYLIKTRGQQVTLSCSPISGHRSVSWYQQTPGQGLQFLFEYFSETQRNKGNFPGRFSGRQFSNSRSEMNVSTLELGDSALYLCASSPNRQGQGETQYFGPGTRLLVL.

This clone turned up a few times. The chain combines TRBV18 with TRBJ1-1; 7 bases are a match to TRBD1. The V segment lost 3 bases and the J segment 4 bases; nucleotides outside the gene matches: 2. The CDR3 is 13 amino acids. Per germline, CDR1 KGHSH and CDR2 LQKENI. CDR3 sequence reads: CASSPDRSTEAFF. The CDR3 coding sequence is TGTGCCAGCTCACCGGACAGGTCCACTGAAGCTTTCTTT.

The chain combines TRBV14 with TRBJ1-2, with D maybe TRBD1 (5 bases). CDR3 length: 14 amino acids. Germline V gene sequence: CDR1 SGHDN, CDR2 FVKESK. With 4 bases removed from V and 4 bases from J, the gap between germline ends came to 13 bases. The CDR3 reads CASSPLVQGYGYTF. The CDR3 bases are TGTGCCAGCAGCCCCCTCGTCCAGGGCTATGGCTACACCTTC.

J is TRBJ2-1 and V is TRBV27; D not certain. Germline CDR1 reads MNHEY; CDR2 reads SMNVEV (reference sequence). V was shortened by 3 bases and J by 2 bases, with 8 bases between the two germline ends. This CDR3 has 14 amino acids. The CDR3 DNA is TGTGCCAGCAGTTTGGCTAGTACCTACAATGAGCAGTTCTTC. It encodes CASSLASTYNEQFF.

The V and J genes are TRBV13 and TRBJ2-3, with TRBD1 matching over 8 bases. Germline V gene data show CDR1 as PRHDT and CDR2 as FYEKMQ (reference sequence). V lost 5 bases and J lost 2; bases outside the gene matches: 9. This CDR3 has 16 residues. CDR3 sequence reads: CASSQTGEVSTDTQYF. For the CDR3, the DNA is TGTGCCAGCAGCCAGACAGGGGAAGTTTCCACAGATACGCAGTATTTT.

This chain uses TRBV5-6 with TRBJ2-5; 9 bases line up with TRBD1. Germline CDR1 SGHDT, CDR2 YYEEEE. This CDR3 region has 13 residues. Germline trimming cut 3 bases from V and 5 bases from J; bases unmatched to any gene: 2. In DNA form, the CDR3 reads TGTGCCAGCAGCTCAGGACAGGGGGAGACCCAGTACTTC. It specifies CASSSGQGETQYF.

The chain combines TRBV9 with TRBJ1-2; 7 bases are a match to TRBD1. CDR3 length: 13 amino acids. Germline CDR1 and CDR2: SGDLS and YYNGEE. Trimming cost V 8 bases and J 5 bases; bases outside gene matches: 9. The CDR3 nucleotides are TGTGCCAGTACCATCGGGACAGATTATGGCTACACCTTC. Residues: CASTIGTDYGYTF.

This chain links TRBV7-8 with TRBJ1-1; weak D call: TRBD1 (6 bases). This CDR3 is built from 14 residues. The V gene lost 5 bases and the J gene lost 5 bases, with 15 bases spanning the gap. Germline CDR1 and CDR2: SGHVS and FQNEAQ. The CDR3 loop reads CASSRPGVGTEAFF. DNA for the CDR3: TGTGCCAGCAGCCGCCCAGGGGTGGGTACTGAAGCTTTCTTT.

The J gene is TRBJ2-7, the V gene TRBV28; TRBD1 is a possible D gene (5 bases). The CDR3 spans 17 residues. V was shortened by 4 bases and J by 2 bases, with 21 bases between the two germline ends. Germline V gene data show CDR1 as MDHEN and CDR2 as SYDVKM. The DNA of the CDR3 is TGTGCCAGCAGTTCTCCGATGGACACTTACCCTCCCTACGAGCAGTACTTC. Its translation: CASSSPMDTYPPYEQYF.

This clone has just one count. V usage is TRBV10-2 and J usage is TRBJ2-7, with 7 bases that match TRBD2. Germline CDR1 reads WSHSY; CDR2 reads SAAADI. Losses at the gene ends were 3 bases for V and 1 base for J; bases not matched to a gene: 6. The CDR3 runs to 15 residues. The CDR3 sequence is CASSEASGKSYEQYF. In DNA form, the CDR3 reads TGCGCCAGCAGTGAAGCGAGCGGGAAGTCCTACGAGCAGTACTTC.

The gene calls are TRBV30 and TRBJ2-3; 7 bases line up with TRBD2. The CDR3 covers 14 residues. The germline V gene encodes CDR1 GTSNPN and CDR2 SVGIG (reference sequence). V was clipped by 2 bases and J by 3 bases; unmatched bases: 5. The chain's CDR3 is CAWSPSGITDTQYF. The CDR3 nucleotides are TGTGCCTGGAGTCCAAGCGGGATTACAGATACGCAGTATTTT.

The chain links TRBV6-5 to TRBJ1-4, with 10 positions matching TRBD1. The CDR3 is 15 amino acids. The V segment lost 2 bases and the J segment 8 bases; nucleotides outside the gene matches: 5. From germline, CDR1 is MNHEY and CDR2 SVGAGI. The CDR3 reads CASSYATGGAEKLFF. In DNA form, the CDR3 reads TGTGCCAGCAGTTACGCGACAGGGGGCGCGGAAAAACTGTTTTTT.

The rearrangement links TRBV5-4 to TRBJ2-2, with 8 bases lining up with TRBD2. The CDR3 is 16 amino acids. Germline assignment: CDR1 SGHNT and CDR2 YYREEE (reference sequence). With 6 bases clipped from V and 1 base from J, the junction kept 8 bases outside the gene matches. CDR3 DNA: TGTGCCAGCAATAAAGGGACTAGGGGGAACACCGGGGAGCTGTTTTTT. Translation gives CASNKGTRGNTGELFF. Filled out from reference TRBV5-4 and TRBJ2-2, the complete variable domain reads ETGVTQSPTHLIKTRGQQVTLRCSSQSGHNTVSWYQQALGQGPQFIFQYYREEENGRGNFPPRFSGLQFPNYSSELNVNALELDDSALYLCASNKGTRGNTGELFFGEGSRLTVL.

The chain uses TRBV6-4 and TRBJ2-1; 10 bases line up with TRBD2. Unmatched junction bases numbered 4, after V lost 2 bases and J lost 3 bases. Germline V gene data show CDR1 as MRHNA and CDR2 as SNTAGT. CDR3 length: 16 amino acids. The CDR3, as DNA: TGTGCCAGCAGTGACAAGCGGGAGGGTGACTACAATGAGCAGTTCTTC. Residues: CASSDKREGDYNEQFF.

This chain links TRBV5-4 with TRBJ1-1; TRBD1 is a possible D gene (6 bases). The V and J ends lost 4 bases and 1 base respectively, with 8 bases between them. Germline V gene sequence: CDR1 SGHNT, CDR2 YYREEE (reference sequence). The CDR3 spans 13 residues. In DNA, the CDR3 is TGTGCCAGCAGCCCGACAGGGAACACTGAAGCTTTCTTT. Translated, it gives CASSPTGNTEAFF.

The count of this clone is one. The chain is built from TRBV30 and TRBJ1-2, with TRBD1 matching 9 bases. This CDR3 has 12 residues. Losses at the gene ends were 7 bases for V and 12 bases for J; bases not matched to a gene: 12. The germline V gene encodes CDR1 GTSNPN and CDR2 SVGIG (reference sequence). In nucleotides, the CDR3 is TGTGCCTCTCATACAAACAGGGGGCTACACACCTTC. It codes for CASHTNRGLHTF.